This TCR beta chain was identified in a study of long-term antiretroviral therapy in people with HIV. The overall study: A decade or so separates the oldest specimens from the later 2015 immediate-ART recommendation.

The immunoSEQ assay was v3.0, run at survey level. Using immunoSEQ multiplex PCR, the repertoire was profiled, and TCRdb retains in-frame clones only, with some absent. Here the sample spans tens of thousands of clones, 65% to 90% being singletons. In the case of this clone: Its antigen remains unidentified.

Study-wide points: Once patients were on ART, diversity went higher but still fell short of transplant donor controls. HIV repertoires showed narrower CDR3 length ranges than controls.

The sample here was unsorted PBMCs, taken 0.3 years after starting antiretroviral therapy. This clonotype was obtained from a man between 18 and 35 years old with HIV.

This chain's CDR3 is CATSRGAGAGANVLTF. In DNA form, the CDR3 reads TGTGCCACCAGCAGAGGCGCGGGGGCTGGGGCCAACGTCCTGACTTTC. The chain couples TRBV15 to TRBJ2-6; 7 nucleotides align to TRBD2. CDR3 size: 16 residues. Germline CDR1 is LNHNV and CDR2 is YYDKDF (reference sequence). The trim removed 1 base at V and 2 bases at J, leaving 2 bases unmatched. The full variable domain, with the rest looked up from reference TRBV15 and TRBJ2-6, is DAMVIQNPRYQVTQFGKPVTLSCSQTLNHNVMYWYQQKSSQAPKLLFHYYDKDFNNEADTPDNFQSRRPNTSFCFLDIRSPGLGDTAMYLCATSRGAGAGANVLTFGAGSRLTVL.